The 10 T cell receptor beta chains given below trace back to one sample, sequenced in a study of T cell responses to AZD1222 COVID-19 vaccine. Assay used: immunoSEQ multiplex PCR; TCRdb lists only in-frame clones, some missing. The sample lists 150,000 to 200,000 clones; approximately 93% were seen once. The sequenced sample was peripheral blood, obtained on day 0 of AZD1222 vaccination. These receptors originate from an adult in good health.

The chain joins TRBV30 to TRBJ1-1; no definite D call. Germline V gene lookup returns CDR1 GTSNPN and CDR2 SVGIG (reference sequence). Trimming shortened V by 5 bases and J by 0 bases, and 10 bases separated the two germline ends. The CDR3 contains 13 residues. CDR3: CAWGRTVNTEAFF. The CDR3 region has the DNA TGTGCCTGGGGGCGGACGGTGAACACTGAAGCTTTCTTT.

This clone was found once. This sequence joins TRBV4-1 and TRBJ2-7; D is undetermined. Germline V gives CDR1 MGHRA, CDR2 YSYEKL. This CDR3 is built from 15 residues. V was cut by 0 bases and J by 2 bases, with 11 bases left in between. CDR3: CASSQDDDGPYEQYF. CDR3 in DNA: TGCGCCAGCAGCCAAGATGACGACGGTCCCTACGAGCAGTACTTC.

This clone appeared once. The V call is TRBV6-5, the J call TRBJ2-1; 8 nucleotides line up with TRBD2. Germline V gene data show CDR1 as MNHEY and CDR2 as SVGAGI. V lost 2 bases to trimming and J lost 10 bases; unmatched junction nucleotides: 10. The CDR3 has 15 residues. Written as DNA, the CDR3 is TGTGCCAGCAGTTACCGGGGGGGCTTTCCGGACGAGCAGTTCTTC. As protein: CASSYRGGFPDEQFF.

This clone was seen once. This chain connects TRBV5-5 to TRBJ1-1; D uncertain. Germline V gives CDR1 SGHKS, CDR2 YYEKEE (reference sequence). The V end lost 3 bases, the J end lost 1 base, and 7 bases lay between the germline ends. There are 13 residues in the CDR3. The CDR3 DNA follows: TGTGCCAGCAGCTCGGACTGGAACACTGAAGCTTTCTTT. Protein sequence: CASSSDWNTEAFF.

This chain joins TRBV5-1 and TRBJ2-1; possibly TRBD1 for D (5 bases). Germline-derived CDR1 and CDR2 are SGHRS and YFSETQ. Trimming took off 4 bases at V and 0 bases at J, with 11 bases between the two ends. The CDR3 has 15 amino acids. The CDR3 DNA reads as TGCGCCAGCAGCATACAGGAGAGCTCCTACAATGAGCAGTTCTTC. Amino acid sequence: CASSIQESSYNEQFF.

The V and J genes are TRBV6-5 and TRBJ1-2; 8 nucleotides line up with TRBD1. Trimming at V came to 6 bases and at J to 0 bases, leaving 6 bases not matched to a gene. Germline values: CDR1 MNHEY, CDR2 SVGAGI. The length of the CDR3 is 15 residues. As DNA, the CDR3 is TGTGCCAGCAGGGACAGGGTACTCTCTAACTATGGCTACACCTTC. This encodes CASRDRVLSNYGYTF.

The J gene is TRBJ1-3, the V gene TRBV7-2; the D gene is possibly TRBD1 (5 bases). V shed 3 bases and J shed 1 base, with 13 bases lying between them. The germline gives CDR1 SGHTA, CDR2 FQGNSA. This CDR3 comprises 16 residues. The CDR3 region is CASSFGRGRSGNTIYF. DNA for the CDR3: TGTGCCAGCAGCTTTGGGAGGGGAAGATCTGGAAACACCATATATTTT. The whole variable domain, remainder taken from reference TRBV7-2 and TRBJ1-3, is GAGVSQSPSNKVTEKGKDVELRCDPISGHTALYWYRQSLGQGLEFLIYFQGNSAPDKSGLPSDRFSAERTGGSVSTLTIQRTQQEDSAVYLCASSFGRGRSGNTIYFGEGSWLTVV.

As to this clone: The DNA is left out, because the CDR3 cannot be placed on it with certainty; the CDR3 is given as TCRdb lists it. The chain has TRBV2 and TRBJ2-1; TRBD2 is the table's D call, not checked against the DNA. Looked up from germline, CDR1 is SNHLY and CDR2 is FYNNEI. The CDR3 is 15 residues long, counting both termini. The CDR3 spells CASSDVAGGNPRSFF.

In nucleotides, the CDR3 is TGTGCCAGCAGCGCCGCGGTCAGGGAAAAAACTCGAGCTTTCTTT. Translated, it gives CASSAAVREKTRAFF. This chain links TRBV11-2 with TRBJ1-1; D might be TRBD1 (5 bases). CDR1 and CDR2 (germline): SGHAT, FQNNGV. Trimming pared 5 bases from V and 10 bases from J, leaving 23 bases between. The CDR3 totals 15 residues.

Regarding this clone: At one end the junction does not follow the germline gene, possibly because of a read error. The rearrangement uses TRBV7-7 and TRBJ2-2; a weak D match, TRBD1 (6 bases). The CDR3 extends over 14 amino acids. The germline CDR1 and CDR2 sequences are SSHAT and FNYEAQ (reference sequence). The CDR3 is CASSQQGFTGELFF. In DNA form, the CDR3 reads TGTGCTAGCAGTCAACAGGGTTTTACCGGGGAGCTGTTTTTT.